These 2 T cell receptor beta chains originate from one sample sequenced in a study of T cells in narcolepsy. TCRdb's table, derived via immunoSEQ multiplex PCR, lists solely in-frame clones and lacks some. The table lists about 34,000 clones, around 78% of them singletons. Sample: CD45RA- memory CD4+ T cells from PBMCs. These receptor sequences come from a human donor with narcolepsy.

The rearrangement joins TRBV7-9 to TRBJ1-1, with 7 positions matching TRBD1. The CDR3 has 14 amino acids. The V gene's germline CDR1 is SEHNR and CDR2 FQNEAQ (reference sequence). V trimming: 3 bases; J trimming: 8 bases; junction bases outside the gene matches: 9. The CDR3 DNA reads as TGTGCCAGCAGCTTCGAGGGACAGTCGTCGGAAGCTTTCTTT. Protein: CASSFEGQSSEAFF. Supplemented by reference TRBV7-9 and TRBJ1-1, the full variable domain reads DTGVSQNPRHKITKRGQNVTFRCDPISEHNRLYWYRQTLGQGPEFLTYFQNEAQLEKSRLLSDRFSAERPKGSFSTLEIQRTEQGDSAMYLCASSFEGQSSEAFFGQGTRLTVV.

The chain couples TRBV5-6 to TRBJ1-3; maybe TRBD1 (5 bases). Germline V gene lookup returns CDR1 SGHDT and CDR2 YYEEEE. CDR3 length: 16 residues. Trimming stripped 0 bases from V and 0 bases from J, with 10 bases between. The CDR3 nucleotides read TGTGCCAGCAGCTTGGCCGGGACGGTCTCTGGAAACACCATATATTTT. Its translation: CASSLAGTVSGNTIYF.